This TCR beta chain is from a study of cytomegalovirus exposure and HLA in healthy donors. Study as a whole: Unique TCR beta sequences numbering 120 million or so came from around 180 million T cells in an earlier analysis. Whole-study findings and limits: The analysis excluded some indistinguishable V segments, including TRBV6-2 and TRBV6-3. Common viral pathogens seemed to be connected with several of the most significant clusters, according to a later analysis.

The V gene's germline CDR1 is MNHNY and CDR2 SVGAGI (reference sequence). This CDR3 contains 14 residues. V was clipped by 8 bases and J by 3 bases; unmatched bases: 8. PCR employed 60 Vbeta and 13 Jbeta primers. Assay: immunoSEQ multiplex PCR; the TCRdb copy retains only in-frame clones and omits some. The sample carries about 140,000 clones, 70% to 75% recorded once. This clone has more than one count but fewer than ten. Its antigen is unknown. The rearrangement joins TRBV6-6 to TRBJ2-7, with 9 positions matching TRBD2. This receptor was taken from a woman aged 25 to 39 in good health and CMV-seronegative. Specimen: PBMCs. The DNA for the CDR3 is TGTGCCAGCCTAGCCGGGACTAGCAACTACGAGCAGTACTTC. As protein: CASLAGTSNYEQYF.